The clone carrying this T cell receptor (beta chain) counts as medium-sized. The target antigen is unknown. These data originate in a study of early T cells in non-severe SARS-CoV-2 infection. Whole-study findings and limits: VDJdb-based annotation leaned toward anti-spike CD8 responses and missed private and CD4 specificities.

cDNA molecules, individually, were tagged with unique molecular identifiers. MiXCR, applied by TCRdb to the 5' RACE reads, yields one record per CDR3 protein. The sample carries about 49,000 distinct CDR3 sequences, 3.5% to 4.5% recorded once. This TCR came from an adult who was a healthcare worker with PCR-confirmed SARS-CoV-2 infection or an uninfected control (not recorded which). Material for sequencing was whole blood.

In nucleotides, the CDR3 is TGCAGCGGGATAGCGGGGGTAGGGAATGAGCAGTTCTTC. Its translation is CSGIAGVGNEQFF. The rearrangement uses TRBV29-1 and TRBJ2-1; 9 bases fit TRBD2. The V segment lost 7 bases and the J segment 7 bases; nucleotides outside the gene matches: 8. Germline loops: CDR1 SQVTM, CDR2 ANQGSEA. The CDR3 runs to 13 residues.